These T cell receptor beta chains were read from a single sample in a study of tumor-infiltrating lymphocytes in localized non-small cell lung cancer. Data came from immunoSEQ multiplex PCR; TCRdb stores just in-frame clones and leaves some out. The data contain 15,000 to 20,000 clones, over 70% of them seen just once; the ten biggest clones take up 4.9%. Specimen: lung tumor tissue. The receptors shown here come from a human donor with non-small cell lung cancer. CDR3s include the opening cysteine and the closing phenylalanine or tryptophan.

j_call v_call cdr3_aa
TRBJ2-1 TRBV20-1 CSALILEQFF
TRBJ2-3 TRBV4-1 CASSQYFRNTDTQYF
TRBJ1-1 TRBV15 CATSRPYRRDTEAFF
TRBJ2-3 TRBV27 CASMNRGPPSTDTQYF
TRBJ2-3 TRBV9 CASSVAPSGGLPTDTQYF
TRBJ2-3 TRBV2 CAGGDTDTQYF
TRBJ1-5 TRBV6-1 CASSEVGGSNQPQHF
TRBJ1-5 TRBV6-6 CASSPGTGVGQPQHF
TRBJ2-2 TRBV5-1 CASSLDSSNTGELFF
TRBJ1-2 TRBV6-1 CASSSPGQGNHGYTF
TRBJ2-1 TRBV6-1 CAASTESSYNEQFF
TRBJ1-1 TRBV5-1 CASSMDAGGTEAFF
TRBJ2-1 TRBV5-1 CASSPGGTTYNEQFF
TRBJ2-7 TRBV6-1 CASSERRLAGGAYEQYF
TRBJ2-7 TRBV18 CASSLLGQEDYEQYF
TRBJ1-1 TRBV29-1 CSVATGSTEAFF
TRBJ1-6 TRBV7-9 CASSLLAGGSPLHF
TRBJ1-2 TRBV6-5 CASTRDRGPYTF
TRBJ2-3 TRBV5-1 CASAGQTARTDTQYF
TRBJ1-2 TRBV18 CASSRDRNYGYTF
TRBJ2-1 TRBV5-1 CASSHYGALSYNEQFF
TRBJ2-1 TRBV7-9 CASSFGNLYNEQFF
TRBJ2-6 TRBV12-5 CASGLIFWGTDDSGANVLTF
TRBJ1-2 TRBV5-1 CASSGGLDYTF
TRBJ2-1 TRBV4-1 CASSQEKNNEQFF
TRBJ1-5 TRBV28 CASSYQPYQPQHF
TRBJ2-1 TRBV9 CASSTTGREQFF
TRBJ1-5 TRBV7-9 CASSLGTGGWDQPQHF
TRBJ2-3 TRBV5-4 CASSLKASSPTDTQYF
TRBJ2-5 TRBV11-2 CASSLPPVETQYF
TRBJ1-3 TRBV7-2 CASSPARASSGNTIYF
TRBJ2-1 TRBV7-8 CASSSFLEGSEQFF
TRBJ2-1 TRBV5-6 CASSFSGLYNEQFF
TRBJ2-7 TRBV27 CASSLSGGRALGSEQYF
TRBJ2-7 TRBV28 CASSPPGVGSYEQYF
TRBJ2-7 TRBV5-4 CASSPRGQGMPYEQYF
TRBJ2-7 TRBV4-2 CASSPSNLYEQYF
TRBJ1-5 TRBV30 CAWSDQEGQPQHF
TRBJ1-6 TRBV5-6 CASSSYSAGQGSPLHF
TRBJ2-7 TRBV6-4 CASSGPPGWGESSYEQYF
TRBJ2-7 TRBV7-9 CASSLGTSFWEQYF
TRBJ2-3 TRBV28 CASSWGGRALSTDTQYF
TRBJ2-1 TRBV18 CASSPPQGALSSYNEQFF
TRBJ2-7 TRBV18 CASSPRSGASYEQYF
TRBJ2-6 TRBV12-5 CASAPGSSGANVLTF
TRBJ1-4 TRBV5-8 CASSPFGKTNEKLFF
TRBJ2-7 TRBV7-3 CASSLRAGETYEQYF
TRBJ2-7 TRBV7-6 CASSLGTEKYEQYF
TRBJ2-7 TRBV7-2 CASSFDLGVGEQYF
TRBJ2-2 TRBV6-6 CATHLAGGNGELFF
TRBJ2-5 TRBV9 CASSVGVTPQETQYF
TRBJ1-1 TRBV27 CASSLGVWQGLTNTEAFF
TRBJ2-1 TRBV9 CASSVESSRDNEQFF
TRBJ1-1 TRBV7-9 CASSLTQGATEAFF
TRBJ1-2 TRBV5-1 CASSLEQGGDGYTF
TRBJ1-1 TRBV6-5 CASSYSSRAGGTEAFF
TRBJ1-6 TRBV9 CASSVGVRGRPNSPLHF
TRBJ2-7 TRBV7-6 CASSLGALYSSDEQYF